This TCR beta chain is drawn from a study of T cell responses to AZD1222 COVID-19 vaccine. Profiled with immunoSEQ multiplex PCR; TCRdb holds only in-frame clones, not every one. The sample consists of approximately 96,000 clones, 75% to 95% of them appearing once. The sample consisted of peripheral blood, taken 28 days after the second AZD1222 dose. This receptor was taken from an adult who received the AZD1222 COVID-19 vaccine.

CDR3 sequence (DNA): TGTGCCAGCGGAAGGGGGCCAAACTATGGCTACACCTTC. Protein sequence: CASGRGPNYGYTF. This chain connects TRBV28 to TRBJ1-2; 7 bases are shared with TRBD1. The CDR3 spans 13 residues. J lost 2 bases, V lost 8 bases, and 5 bases had no gene match. Germline V gene lookup returns CDR1 MDHEN and CDR2 SYDVKM.